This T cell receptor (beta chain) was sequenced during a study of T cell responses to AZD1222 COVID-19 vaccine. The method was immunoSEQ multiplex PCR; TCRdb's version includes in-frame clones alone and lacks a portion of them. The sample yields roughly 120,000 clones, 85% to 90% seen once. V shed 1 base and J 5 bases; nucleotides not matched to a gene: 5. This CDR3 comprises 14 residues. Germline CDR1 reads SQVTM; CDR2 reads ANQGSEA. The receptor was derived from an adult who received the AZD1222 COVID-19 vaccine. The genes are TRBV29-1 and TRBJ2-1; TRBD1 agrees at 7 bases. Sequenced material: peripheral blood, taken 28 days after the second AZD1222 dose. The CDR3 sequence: CSVEGDSLNNEQFF. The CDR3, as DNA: TGCAGCGTTGAAGGGGACAGCCTAAACAATGAGCAGTTCTTC.